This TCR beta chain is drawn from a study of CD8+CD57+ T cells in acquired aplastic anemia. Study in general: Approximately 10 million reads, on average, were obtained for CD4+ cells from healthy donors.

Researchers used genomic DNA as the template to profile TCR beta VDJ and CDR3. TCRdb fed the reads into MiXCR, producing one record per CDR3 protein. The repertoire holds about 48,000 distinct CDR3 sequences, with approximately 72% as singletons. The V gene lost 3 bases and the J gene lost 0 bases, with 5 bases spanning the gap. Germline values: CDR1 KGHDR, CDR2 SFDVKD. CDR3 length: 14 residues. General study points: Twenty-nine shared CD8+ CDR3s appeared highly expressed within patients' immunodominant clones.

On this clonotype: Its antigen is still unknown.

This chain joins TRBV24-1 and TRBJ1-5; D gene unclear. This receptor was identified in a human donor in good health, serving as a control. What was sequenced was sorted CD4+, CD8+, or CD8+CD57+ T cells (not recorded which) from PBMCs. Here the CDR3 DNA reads TGTGCCACCAGTGATCGTGGTAGCAATCAGCCCCAGCATTTT. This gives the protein CATSDRGSNQPQHF.